Below are 25 T cell receptor beta chains sequenced from a single sample in a study of CD8+ T cells in alopecia areata listed by TCRdb under 2018. The sample's time point label, decoded: around 22 weeks on oral tofacitinib. The treatment or condition label, as the study defines it: oral pan-JAK inhibitor, 5-10 mg twice daily. Receptor amplification or capture employed the immunoSEQ multiplex PCR assay. For TCR sequencing, RNA was extracted from every sample and reverse transcribed into cDNA to serve as template. Drawn from immuneACCESS, this table holds only the in-frame rearrangements with V and J called that TCRdb kept. Clones are partly lost; checked studies trace under half to an unresolved V gene and leave the rest unexplained. This sample is represented by 150,000 to 200,000 clones; roughly 66% of them were singletons. The ten largest make up approximately 0.97% of the sample. The sequenced sample was CD4+ T cells sorted from blood, obtained at week 24, from a patient treated with tofacitinib. All receptors come from a human donor with alopecia areata.

This clone appeared a few times. This chain connects TRBV5-6 to TRBJ1-6; no clear D. This CDR3 has 17 residues. The V end lost 2 bases, the J end lost 3 bases, and 15 bases lay between the germline ends. Looked up from germline, CDR1 is SGHDT and CDR2 is YYEEEE. The CDR3 sequence is CASSLWGKELYNSPLHF. As DNA, the CDR3 is TGTGCCAGCAGCTTATGGGGAAAGGAACTCTATAATTCACCCCTCCACTTT. Looking up the rest from reference TRBV5-6 and TRBJ1-6 gives the full variable domain: DAGVTQSPTHLIKTRGQQVTLRCSPKSGHDTVSWYQQALGQGPQFIFQYYEEEERQRGNFPDRFSGHQFPNYSSELNVNALLLGDSALYLCASSLWGKELYNSPLHFGNGTRLTVT.

CDR3 coding DNA: TGCAGCGTTGAATTCTGGAGCTCCTACAATGAGCAGTTCTTC. Encoded protein: CSVEFWSSYNEQFF. This sequence joins TRBV29-1 and TRBJ2-1, with unresolved D. The CDR3 has 14 residues. From germline, CDR1 is SQVTM and CDR2 ANQGSEA. V shed 2 bases and J shed 0 bases, with 8 bases lying between them.

The chain employs TRBV27 and TRBJ2-7; 9 bases align to TRBD1. The germline V gene has CDR1 MNHEY and CDR2 SMNVEV (reference sequence). Germline trimming cut 4 bases from V and 4 bases from J; bases unmatched to any gene: 11. CDR3 length: 16 amino acids. CDR3 nucleotides: TGTGCCAGCAGTTCCGGGACAGGGAATCGGAGGTACGAGCAGTACTTC. Its translation: CASSSGTGNRRYEQYF.

The J gene is TRBJ2-3, the V gene TRBV29-1; TRBD2 aligns across 13 bases. This CDR3 has 14 amino acids. Germline V gene sequence: CDR1 SQVTM, CDR2 ANQGSEA. Trimming removed 6 bases from V and 7 bases from J; junction bases left unmatched: 7. The CDR3 DNA reads TGCAGCGTGGAGACTAGCGGGGGGATTAATACGCAGTATTTT. Protein: CSVETSGGINTQYF.

The chain recombines TRBV5-1 with TRBJ2-1; D may be TRBD2 (5 bases). CDR3 length: 15 residues. Germline V CDR1 and CDR2: SGHRS, YFSETQ. V was trimmed by 0 bases and J by 6 bases, leaving 13 bases between them. In DNA, the CDR3 is TGCGCCAGCAGCTTGGCCGAGCGGTGGGGCAATGAGCAGTTCTTC. Residues: CASSLAERWGNEQFF. Full variable domain (outside the CDR3, taken from reference TRBV5-1 and TRBJ2-1): KAGVTQTPRYLIKTRGQQVTLSCSPISGHRSVSWYQQTPGQGLQFLFEYFSETQRNKGNFPGRFSGRQFSNSRSEMNVSTLELGDSALYLCASSLAERWGNEQFFGPGTRLTVL.

This CDR3 reads CSVGGGGPYEQYF. As DNA, the CDR3 is TGCAGCGTTGGAGGCGGGGGGCCCTACGAGCAGTACTTC. V gene TRBV29-1 combines with J gene TRBJ2-7; 8 bases are a match to TRBD2. Germline V gives CDR1 SQVTM, CDR2 ANQGSEA. The CDR3 sequence is 13 residues long. The ends lost 4 bases at V and 2 bases at J; junction bases unmatched: 4.

V usage is TRBV2 and J usage is TRBJ2-1; D possibly uses TRBD1 or TRBD2 (5 bases each). Trimming pared 4 bases from V and 0 bases from J, leaving 13 bases between. There are 16 residues in the CDR3. The germline V gene has CDR1 SNHLY and CDR2 FYNNEI. This CDR3 reads CASSVEGRSSYNEQFF. The CDR3 DNA sequence: TGTGCCAGCAGTGTCGAGGGGCGTAGCTCCTACAATGAGCAGTTCTTC.

The V call is TRBV5-1, the J call TRBJ1-2, with 7 bases aligning to TRBD1. The germline V gene encodes CDR1 SGHRS and CDR2 YFSETQ. V trimming: 4 bases; J trimming: 0 bases; junction bases outside the gene matches: 6. The CDR3 length is 15 residues. The CDR3 DNA is TGCGCCAGCAGCCCGGGACAGCCGGCTAACTATGGCTACACCTTC. Translated, it gives CASSPGQPANYGYTF.

This clone was recorded at least ten times. V and J are TRBV9 and TRBJ2-1; TRBD2 aligns across 12 bases. There are 17 residues in the CDR3. The V segment lost 4 bases and the J segment 0 bases; nucleotides outside the gene matches: 5. Germline CDR1 and CDR2: SGDLS and YYNGEE. CDR3: CASSPRTSGVSYNEQFF. CDR3 DNA: TGTGCCAGCAGCCCTCGGACTAGCGGGGTCTCCTACAATGAGCAGTTCTTC.

The rearrangement links TRBV10-3 to TRBJ2-3; possible D gene TRBD2, 5 bases. This CDR3 spans 13 amino acids. The ends were cut back, 3 bases at V and 6 bases at J, with 10 bases in the middle. Germline V gene lookup returns CDR1 ENHRY and CDR2 SYGVKD. CDR3 bases: TGTGCCATCAGTGAACGGGGTGAGGATACGCAGTATTTT. As protein: CAISERGEDTQYF.

This clone was counted a few times. The chain employs TRBV5-1 and TRBJ2-3; D might be TRBD1 or TRBD2, each matching 5 bases. The CDR3 has 14 amino acids. CDR1 and CDR2 from the germline V gene are SGHRS and YFSETQ. V was cut by 0 bases and J by 4 bases, with 9 bases left in between. The CDR3 sequence: CASSLDGTSDTQYF. The CDR3 bases are TGCGCCAGCAGCTTGGATGGGACCTCAGATACGCAGTATTTT.

This clone was observed at least ten times. This rearrangement joins TRBV11-2 to TRBJ1-1; no firm D call. The V end was cut by 10 bases, the J end by 2 bases, with 14 bases between. Per the germline V gene, CDR1 is SGHAT and CDR2 is FQNNGV. CDR3 length equals 13 residues. The CDR3 here is CATLGGYNTEAFF. CDR3 DNA sequence: TGTGCCACGCTGGGAGGGTACAACACTGAAGCTTTCTTT.

The chain is built from TRBV29-1 and TRBJ1-2; 8 positions agree with TRBD1. Germline values: CDR1 SQVTM, CDR2 ANQGSEA. The CDR3 is 14 amino acids. J was trimmed by 4 bases and V by 6 bases; bases with no gene match: 10. CDR3 sequence: CSVLQDRVSYGYTF. The DNA of the CDR3 is TGCAGCGTACTTCAGGACAGGGTTAGCTATGGCTACACCTTC. The full variable domain, with the rest looked up from reference TRBV29-1 and TRBJ1-2, is SAVISQKPSRDICQRGTSLTIQCQVDSQVTMMFWYRQQPGQSLTLIATANQGSEATYESGFVIDKFPISRPNLTFSTLTVSNMSPEDSSIYLCSVLQDRVSYGYTFGSGTRLTVV.

The V and J genes are TRBV30 and TRBJ1-2; D gene unclear. Trimming left V 3 bases short and J 8 bases short, with 10 bases between. Germline lookup yields CDR1 GTSNPN and CDR2 SVGIG (reference sequence). This CDR3 has 11 amino acids. CDR3 nucleotide sequence: TGTGCCTGGAGGGCGGGAGGAGGCTACACCTTC. This codes for CAWRAGGGYTF.

This clone was found a few times. The chain carries TRBV5-6 and TRBJ2-2; D may be TRBD1 (6 bases). The V end was cut by 5 bases, the J end by 2 bases, with 13 bases between. Germline V CDR1 and CDR2: SGHDT, YYEEEE. The length of the CDR3 is 15 residues. The CDR3 here is CASRDAGANTGELFF. The CDR3 nucleotides are TGTGCCAGCAGGGACGCAGGGGCAAACACCGGGGAGCTGTTTTTT.

DNA of the CDR3: TGTGCCAGCAGCTCGTGGGGGGTAATAGGGTACGAGCAGTACTTC. Its translation is CASSSWGVIGYEQYF. The chain carries TRBV7-2 and TRBJ2-7; a weak D match, TRBD2 (6 bases). The CDR3 runs to 15 residues. Trimming shortened V by 4 bases and J by 4 bases, and 17 bases separated the two germline ends. CDR1 SGHTA and CDR2 FQGNSA come from the germline V gene.

The chain couples TRBV5-1 to TRBJ2-1; tentatively, D is TRBD2 (6 bases). Trimming took off 4 bases at V and 0 bases at J, with 8 bases between the two ends. Germline lookup yields CDR1 SGHRS and CDR2 YFSETQ. The CDR3 has 14 residues. The CDR3, as DNA: TGCGCCAGCAGCGCTAGCGTCTCCTACAATGAGCAGTTCTTC. Its translation: CASSASVSYNEQFF.

Here the CDR3 reads CASSAQGTAGELFF. The DNA for the CDR3 is TGTGCCAGCAGCGCGCAGGGTACCGCCGGGGAGCTGTTTTTT. V usage is TRBV7-3 and J usage is TRBJ2-2, with D possibly being TRBD1 (5 bases). This CDR3 is 14 amino acids long. The germline V gene has CDR1 SGHTA and CDR2 FQGTGA. The V end lost 5 bases, the J end lost 6 bases, and 13 bases lay between the germline ends.

CDR3 sequence: CSVAGTGKTGELFF. The CDR3, as DNA: TGCAGCGTCGCCGGGACAGGGAAGACCGGGGAGCTGTTTTTT. The J gene is TRBJ2-2, the V gene TRBV29-1; 9 positions match TRBD1. The germline gives CDR1 SQVTM, CDR2 ANQGSEA. This CDR3 is built from 14 residues. V was clipped by 6 bases and J by 5 bases; unmatched bases: 7.

The V and J genes are TRBV2 and TRBJ1-1; TRBD1 agrees at 8 bases. The germline V gene has CDR1 SNHLY and CDR2 FYNNEI. The CDR3 spans 17 residues. V lost 6 bases, J lost 5 bases, and 17 bases stayed unmatched. The CDR3 sequence: CASRPPTNDRGWTEAFF. Written as DNA, the CDR3 is TGTGCCAGCAGACCCCCCACAAATGACAGGGGATGGACTGAAGCTTTCTTT.

This sequence joins TRBV29-1 and TRBJ2-3; no clear D. V gave up 4 bases and J gave up 6 bases, with 11 bases separating them. Germline CDR1 SQVTM, CDR2 ANQGSEA. The CDR3 consists of 12 residues. The CDR3 DNA sequence: TGCAGCGTTGGAATTTCTGCGGATACGCAGTATTTT. It is translated as CSVGISADTQYF.

This clone was recorded a few times. The chain couples TRBV7-7 to TRBJ2-3, with 11 bases aligning to TRBD2. Per the germline V gene, CDR1 is SSHAT and CDR2 is FNYEAQ (reference sequence). Trimming cost V 1 base and J 6 bases; bases outside gene matches: 6. The CDR3 is made up of 16 amino acids. This CDR3 reads CASSLGTSGGGDTQYF. DNA of the CDR3: TGTGCCAGCAGCTTAGGAACTAGCGGGGGCGGGGATACGCAGTATTTT. The full variable domain, with the rest looked up from reference TRBV7-7 and TRBJ2-3, is GAGVSQSPRYKVTKRGQDVTLRCDPISSHATLYWYQQALGQGPEFLTYFNYEAQPDKSGLPSDRFSAERPEGSISTLTIQRTEQRDSAMYRCASSLGTSGGGDTQYFGPGTRLTVL.

The V and J genes are TRBV6-1 and TRBJ1-5; the D is unclear. Germline V lookup: CDR1 MNHNS, CDR2 SASEGT. CDR3 length equals 13 residues. Trimming pared 7 bases from V and 3 bases from J, leaving 10 bases between. The CDR3 nucleotides are TGTGCCAGCAACGGGCAGAACAATCAGCCCCAGCATTTT. Translated, it gives CASNGQNNQPQHF.

There are a few counts of this clone. CDR3 loop: CASSSSGYSPLHF. CDR3 nucleotide sequence: TGTGCCAGCAGCTCGTCGGGGTACTCACCCCTCCACTTT. This rearrangement joins TRBV7-2 to TRBJ1-6; D unresolved. Trimming stripped 4 bases from V and 10 bases from J, with 11 bases between. This CDR3 comprises 13 residues. CDR1 SGHTA and CDR2 FQGNSA come from the germline V gene.

This rearrangement joins TRBV5-1 to TRBJ1-6; 9 bases agree with TRBD1. The CDR3 totals 15 residues. V was clipped by 2 bases and J by 7 bases; unmatched bases: 4. The germline CDR1 and CDR2 sequences are SGHRS and YFSETQ. This CDR3 reads CASSLDGQGNSPLHF. CDR3 coding DNA: TGCGCCAGCAGCTTAGACGGACAGGGGAATTCACCCCTCCACTTT.